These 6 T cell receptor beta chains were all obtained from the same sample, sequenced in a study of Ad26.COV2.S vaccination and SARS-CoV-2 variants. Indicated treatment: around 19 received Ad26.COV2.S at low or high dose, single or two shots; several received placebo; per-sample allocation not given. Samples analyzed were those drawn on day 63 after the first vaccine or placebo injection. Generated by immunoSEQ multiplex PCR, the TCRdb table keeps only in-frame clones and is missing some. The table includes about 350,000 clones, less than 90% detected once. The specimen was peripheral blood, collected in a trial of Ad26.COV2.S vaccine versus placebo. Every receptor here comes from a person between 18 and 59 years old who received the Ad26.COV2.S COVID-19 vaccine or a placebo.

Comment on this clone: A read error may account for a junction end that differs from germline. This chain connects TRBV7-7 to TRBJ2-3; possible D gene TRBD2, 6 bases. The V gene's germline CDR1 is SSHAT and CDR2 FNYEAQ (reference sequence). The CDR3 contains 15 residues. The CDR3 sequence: CASSPGAGSTDTQYF. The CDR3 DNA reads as TGTGCTAGCAGCCCCGGTGCGGGAAGCACAGATACGCAGTATTTT.

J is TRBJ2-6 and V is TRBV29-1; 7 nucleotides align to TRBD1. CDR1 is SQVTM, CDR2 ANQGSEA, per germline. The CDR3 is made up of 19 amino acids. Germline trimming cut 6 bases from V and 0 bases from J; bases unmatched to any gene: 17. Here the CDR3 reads CSVPITSTGSYSGANVLTF. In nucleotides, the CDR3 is TGCAGCGTCCCCATTACCTCGACAGGGTCCTACTCTGGGGCCAACGTCCTGACTTTC.

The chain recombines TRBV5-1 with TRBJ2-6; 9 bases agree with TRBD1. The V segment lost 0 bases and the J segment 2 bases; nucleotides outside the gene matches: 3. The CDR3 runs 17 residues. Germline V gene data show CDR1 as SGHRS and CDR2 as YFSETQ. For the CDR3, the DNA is TGCGCCAGCAGCTTGGATACAGGGGGCACTGGGGCCAACGTCCTGACTTTC. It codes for CASSLDTGGTGANVLTF.

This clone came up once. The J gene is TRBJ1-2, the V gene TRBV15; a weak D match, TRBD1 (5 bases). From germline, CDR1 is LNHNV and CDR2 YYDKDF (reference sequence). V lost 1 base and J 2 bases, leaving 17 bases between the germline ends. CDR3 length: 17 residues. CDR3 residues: CATSRGILGRHNYGYTF. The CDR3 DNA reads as TGTGCCACCAGCAGAGGGATCCTGGGACGCCACAACTATGGCTACACCTTC. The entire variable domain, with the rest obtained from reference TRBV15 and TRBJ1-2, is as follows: DAMVIQNPRYQVTQFGKPVTLSCSQTLNHNVMYWYQQKSSQAPKLLFHYYDKDFNNEADTPDNFQSRRPNTSFCFLDIRSPGLGDTAMYLCATSRGILGRHNYGYTFGSGTRLTVV.

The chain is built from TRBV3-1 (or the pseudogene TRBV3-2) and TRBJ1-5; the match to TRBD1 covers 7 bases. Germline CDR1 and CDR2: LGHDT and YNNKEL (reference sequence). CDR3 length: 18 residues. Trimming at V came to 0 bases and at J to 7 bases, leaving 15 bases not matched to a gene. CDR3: CASSQDLLNFDREQPQHF. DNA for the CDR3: TGTGCCAGCAGCCAAGATCTTCTAAATTTCGACAGGGAACAGCCCCAGCATTTT.

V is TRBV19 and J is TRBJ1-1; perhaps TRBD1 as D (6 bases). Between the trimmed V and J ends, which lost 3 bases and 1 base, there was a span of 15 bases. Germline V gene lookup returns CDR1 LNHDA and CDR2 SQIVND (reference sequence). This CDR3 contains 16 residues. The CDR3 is CASSIIAGARNTEAFF. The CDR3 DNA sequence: TGTGCCAGTAGTATCATTGCAGGGGCCCGGAACACTGAAGCTTTCTTT.